Following are 10 T cell receptor beta chains from one sample sequenced in a study of blood T cells in healthy people across ages. Alongside a J-beta primer mix, a sample-barcoded 5' primer served in a second PCR lasting about 7 to 11 cycles. TCRdb itself ran the 5' RACE reads through MiXCR, one entry per CDR3 protein. The sample yields approximately 580,000 distinct CDR3 sequences, 24% seen once. The same sample was also used in a study of T cells of mothers and their children.

Sequencing was performed on blood. The receptors here all came from a boy aged 5-17 years in good health.

This clonotype has more than one count but fewer than ten. V is TRBV7-8 and J is TRBJ1-5, with D unclear. Germline CDR1 is SGHVS and CDR2 is FQNEAQ. V dropped 1 base and J dropped 2 bases, with 9 bases sitting between them. The CDR3 loop spans 15 amino acids. The CDR3 is CASSLGAGGNQPQHF. In nucleotides, the CDR3 is TGTGCCAGCAGCTTAGGGGCCGGGGGCAATCAGCCCCAGCATTTT.

The chain joins TRBV28 to TRBJ2-5; D may be TRBD1 (5 bases). The CDR3 covers 15 residues. Germline V gene sequence: CDR1 MDHEN, CDR2 SYDVKM. The CDR3 DNA is TGTGCAACCGAGCCAGGGAACCCAGGCCAAGAGACCCAGTACTTC. Amino acids: CATEPGNPGQETQYF. Full variable domain (outside the CDR3, taken from reference TRBV28 and TRBJ2-5): DVKVTQSSRYLVKRTGEKVFLECVQDMDHENMFWYRQDPGLGLRLIYFSYDVKMKEKGDIPEGYSVSREKKERFSLILESASTNQTSMYLCATEPGNPGQETQYFGPGTRLLVL.

CDR3 nucleotide sequence: TGTGCCAGCAGCCCCCCGGTAGCGACCTACGAGCAGTACTTC. It translates to CASSPPVATYEQYF. V and J are TRBV9 and TRBJ2-1; weak D call: TRBD2 (5 bases). With the DNA end fitting TRBJ2-7 better, the J assignment may be wrong. The germline gives CDR1 SGDLS, CDR2 YYNGEE. There are 14 residues in the CDR3.

The CDR3 is CATSAQPDGSNQPQHF. The CDR3 region has the DNA TGTGCCACCAGTGCTCAACCGGACGGTAGCAATCAGCCCCAGCATTTT. The rearrangement joins TRBV24-1 to TRBJ1-5; no firm D call. The CDR3 is made up of 16 amino acids. V was shortened by 5 bases and J by 0 bases, with 13 bases between the two germline ends. From germline, CDR1 is KGHDR and CDR2 SFDVKD.

This clonotype has just a few counts. The chain combines TRBV6-5 with TRBJ2-1, with TRBD1 identical over 10 bases. Trimming took 6 bases from V and 7 from J; bases not matched to a gene: 18. CDR3 size: 18 residues. CDR1 MNHEY and CDR2 SVGAGI come from the germline V gene. The CDR3 region is CASRKDRHGTGVKNEQFF. CDR3 in DNA: TGTGCCAGCAGGAAAGATCGACACGGGACAGGGGTCAAAAATGAGCAGTTCTTC.

This clonotype turned up a few times. The rearrangement uses TRBV6-6 and TRBJ2-7; 7 bases match TRBD1. The CDR3 is 14 residues long. With V trimmed by 2 bases and J by 7 bases, 8 bases remained unmatched. Per germline, CDR1 MNHNY and CDR2 SVGAGI (reference sequence). Here the CDR3 reads CASSYKAGGSEQYF. CDR3 DNA: TGTGCCAGCAGTTACAAGGCAGGGGGTTCGGAGCAGTACTTC.

Comment on this clonotype: Sequence at one end of the junction differs from germline and may be a read error. The chain uses TRBV9 and TRBJ1-2, with no clear D. Germline-derived CDR1 and CDR2 are SGDLS and YYNGEE. The CDR3 is made up of 11 amino acids. This chain's CDR3 is CASSALYGHTF. The DNA of the CDR3 is TGTGCCAGCAGCGCACTCTATGGCCACACCTTC.

The chain uses TRBV20-1 and TRBJ1-4; maybe TRBD1 (5 bases). Germline CDR1 reads DFQATT; CDR2 reads SNEGSKA (reference sequence). V was shortened by 2 bases and J by 6 bases, with 10 bases between the two germline ends. This CDR3 comprises 13 residues. The CDR3 DNA follows: TGCAGTGCTAGACCAACAGGTTATGAAAAACTGTTTTTT. Translated: CSARPTGYEKLFF.

The CDR3 here is CASSSSGEGIEQYF. The CDR3 region has the DNA TGTGCCAGCAGCTCCTCAGGCGAGGGGATCGAGCAGTACTTC. This chain connects TRBV9 to TRBJ2-5; D is possibly TRBD1 or TRBD2 (5 bases each). The J call may be mistaken, given a closer DNA end match to TRBJ2-7. Germline CDR1 SGDLS, CDR2 YYNGEE. This CDR3 is 14 amino acids long.

The chain joins TRBV20-1 to TRBJ1-1; unclear D gene. The V gene lost 3 bases and the J gene lost 3 bases, with 11 bases spanning the gap. There are 13 residues in the CDR3. Germline CDR1 and CDR2: DFQATT and SNEGSKA (reference sequence). CDR3 region: CSASSLSHTEAFF. Here the CDR3 DNA reads TGCAGTGCTAGTTCGCTCTCACACACTGAAGCTTTCTTT.